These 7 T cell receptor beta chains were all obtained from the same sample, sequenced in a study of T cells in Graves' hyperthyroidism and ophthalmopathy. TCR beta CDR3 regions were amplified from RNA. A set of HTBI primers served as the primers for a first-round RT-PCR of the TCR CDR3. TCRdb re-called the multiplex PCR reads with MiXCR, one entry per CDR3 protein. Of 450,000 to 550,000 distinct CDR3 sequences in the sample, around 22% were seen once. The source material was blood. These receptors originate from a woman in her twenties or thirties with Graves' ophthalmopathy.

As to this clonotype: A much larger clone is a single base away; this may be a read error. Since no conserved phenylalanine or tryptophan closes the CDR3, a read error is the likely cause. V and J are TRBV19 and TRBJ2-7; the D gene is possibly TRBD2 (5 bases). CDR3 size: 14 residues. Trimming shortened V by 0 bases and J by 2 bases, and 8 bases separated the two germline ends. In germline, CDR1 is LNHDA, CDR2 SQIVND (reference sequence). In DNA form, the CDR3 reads TGTGCCAGTAGTATAGAGGACGGGGCCTACGAGCAGTACTAC. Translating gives CASSIEDGAYEQYY.

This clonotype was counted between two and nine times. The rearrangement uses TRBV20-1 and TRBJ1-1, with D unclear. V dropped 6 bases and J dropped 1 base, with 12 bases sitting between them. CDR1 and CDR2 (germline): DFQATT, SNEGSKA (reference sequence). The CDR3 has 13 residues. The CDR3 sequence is CSAMLWENTEAFF. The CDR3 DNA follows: TGCAGTGCCATGCTATGGGAGAACACTGAAGCTTTCTTT.

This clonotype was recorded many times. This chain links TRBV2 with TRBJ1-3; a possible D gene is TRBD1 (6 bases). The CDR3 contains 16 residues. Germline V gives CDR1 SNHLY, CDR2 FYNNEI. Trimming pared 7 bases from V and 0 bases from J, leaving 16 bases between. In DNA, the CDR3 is TGTGCCAGCAACGAACAGGGAACTATCTCTGGAAACACCATATATTTT. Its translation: CASNEQGTISGNTIYF.

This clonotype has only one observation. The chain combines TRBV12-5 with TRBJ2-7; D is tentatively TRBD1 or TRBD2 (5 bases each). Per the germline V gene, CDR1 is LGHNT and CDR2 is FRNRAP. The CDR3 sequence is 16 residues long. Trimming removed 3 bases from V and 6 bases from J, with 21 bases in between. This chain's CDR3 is CASGFTPRDRSGEQYF. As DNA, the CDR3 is TGTGCTAGTGGTTTTACTCCCCGGGACCGTTCTGGCGAGCAGTACTTC.

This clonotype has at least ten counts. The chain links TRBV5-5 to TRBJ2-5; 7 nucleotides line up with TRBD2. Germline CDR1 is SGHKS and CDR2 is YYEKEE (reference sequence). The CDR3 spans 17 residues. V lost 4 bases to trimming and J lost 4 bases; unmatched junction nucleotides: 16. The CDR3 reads CASSDGGWRGLGETQYF. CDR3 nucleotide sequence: TGTGCCAGCAGCGACGGGGGGTGGCGGGGGTTAGGAGAGACCCAGTACTTC.

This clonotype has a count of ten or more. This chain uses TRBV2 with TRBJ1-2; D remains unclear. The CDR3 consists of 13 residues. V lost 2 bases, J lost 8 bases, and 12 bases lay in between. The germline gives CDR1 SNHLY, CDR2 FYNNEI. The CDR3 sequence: CASSEMSDEGYTF. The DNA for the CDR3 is TGTGCCAGCAGTGAAATGTCAGATGAGGGCTACACCTTC.

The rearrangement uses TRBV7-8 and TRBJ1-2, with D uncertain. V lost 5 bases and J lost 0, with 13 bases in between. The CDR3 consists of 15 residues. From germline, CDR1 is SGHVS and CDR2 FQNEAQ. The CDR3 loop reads CASSAQLVSNYGYTF. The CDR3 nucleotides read TGTGCCAGCAGCGCTCAATTGGTGTCTAACTATGGCTACACCTTC.